This T cell receptor (beta chain) was recorded in a study of CD8+CD57+ T cells in acquired aplastic anemia. The V end lost 1 base, the J end lost 8 bases, and 11 bases lay between the germline ends. Germline loops: CDR1 SGHNT, CDR2 YENEEA. The CDR3 runs 13 residues. It was patients with CD8+CD57+ cell expansion by flow cytometry who were chosen for sequencing. The study profiled TCR beta VDJ and CDR3 using genomic DNA as template. TCRdb re-derived calls from the reads in MiXCR, one entry per CDR3 protein. The repertoire holds more than 150,000 distinct CDR3 sequences, with 45% to 60% as singletons. The specimen was sorted CD4+, CD8+, or CD8+CD57+ T cells (not recorded which) from PBMCs. The receptor's source is a human donor with aplastic anemia. The chain links TRBV11-3 to TRBJ1-1; the D is unclear. Here the CDR3 DNA reads TGTGCCAGCAGCTTAGGCGTGGCAAAGGAAGCTTTCTTT. Translation: CASSLGVAKEAFF.